Listed below are T cell receptor beta chains from one sample, sequenced in a study of T cells in narcolepsy. Only in-frame clones appear in the TCRdb table, and some are missing; sequencing was by immunoSEQ multiplex PCR. The data show some 30,000 clones, about 85% seen once. Specimen: CD45RA- memory CD4+ T cells from PBMCs. The receptors were sampled from a human donor with narcolepsy. Both conserved end residues are part of each CDR3. The order of the fields is clone size, D gene, J gene, V gene, CDR3 DNA, CDR3 protein. The D gene is left open where the match is weak. Rows may omit the clone size; those that give it use once, few, many or a size class.

clone_size: -; d_call: -; j_call: TRBJ1-1; v_call: TRBV6-1; cdr3_nt: TGTGCCAGCAGGGAGGGCCCGGGCCGTGAAGCTTTCTTT; cdr3_aa: CASREGPGREAFF
clone_size: -; d_call: -; j_call: TRBJ2-5; v_call: TRBV2; cdr3_nt: TGTGCCAGCAGTGAGTCAGTTCAAGAGACCCAGTACTTC; cdr3_aa: CASSESVQETQYF
clone_size: once; d_call: -; j_call: TRBJ2-2; v_call: TRBV2; cdr3_nt: TGTGCCAGCAGTAAGGGACTGAACACCGGGGAGCTGTTTTTT; cdr3_aa: CASSKGLNTGELFF
clone_size: -; d_call: -; j_call: TRBJ2-4; v_call: TRBV2; cdr3_nt: TGTGCCAGCAGTGAAGCGCAGCTACTGGTAGCCAAAAACATTCAGTACTTC; cdr3_aa: CASSEAQLLVAKNIQYF
clone_size: -; d_call: TRBD2; j_call: TRBJ2-5; v_call: TRBV9; cdr3_nt: TGTGCCAGCAGCGTAGGTGGTAGCGGGATTTGGGGGGAGACCCAGTACTTC; cdr3_aa: CASSVGGSGIWGETQYF
clone_size: -; d_call: TRBD2; j_call: TRBJ2-3; v_call: TRBV15; cdr3_nt: TGTGCCACCAGCAGAGATTATCCGGGACTAGCGGGACGAGATACGCAGTATTTT; cdr3_aa: CATSRDYPGLAGRDTQYF
clone_size: once; d_call: -; j_call: TRBJ2-5; v_call: TRBV5-8; cdr3_nt: TGTGCCAGCAGCTTTATATGGAGTTACGAGACCCAGTACTTC; cdr3_aa: CASSFIWSYETQYF
clone_size: -; d_call: TRBD2; j_call: TRBJ2-1; v_call: TRBV4-1; cdr3_nt: TGCGCCAGCAGCCGAGTGATGACTAGCGGGACTTACAATGAGCAGTTCTTC; cdr3_aa: CASSRVMTSGTYNEQFF
clone_size: -; d_call: -; j_call: TRBJ1-2; v_call: TRBV5-1; cdr3_nt: TGCGCCAGCAGCTTGGCTACGGGACTGGGGGACTATGGCTACACCTTC; cdr3_aa: CASSLATGLGDYGYTF
clone_size: once; d_call: -; j_call: TRBJ2-7; v_call: TRBV14; cdr3_nt: TGTGCCAGCAGCCAAGAAACTAGAGGCGAGCAGTACTTC; cdr3_aa: CASSQETRGEQYF
clone_size: -; d_call: TRBD2; j_call: TRBJ2-1; v_call: TRBV25-1; cdr3_nt: TGTGCCAGCAGTGAACCCGGACTAGCTGAGAATGAGCAGTTCTTC; cdr3_aa: CASSEPGLAENEQFF